The source of this TCR beta chain is a study of Ad26.COV2.S vaccination and SARS-CoV-2 variants (TCRdb year 2021). Regarding the complete study: Vaccine-arm donors came from COV1001, a multicentre, randomized, double-blind, placebo-controlled phase I-IIa trial of Ad26.COV2.S in healthy adults. The TCR-sequenced set comprised around 30 samples: approximately 20 Ad26.COV2.S vaccine recipients, 5 placebo recipients and 8 SARS-CoV-2 convalescent individuals. Blinding of investigators to trial group allocation was maintained during experiments and outcome assessment. Trial participants were randomized into five groups of five: low-dose or high-dose Ad26.COV2.S given once or twice, or placebo on both occasions. Ad26.COV2.S was administered intramuscularly at 5 x 10^10 or 1 x 10^11 viral particles, either as a single shot or as two shots given 56 days apart. TCRbeta repertoire sequencing was used to assess the specificity and breadth of SARS-CoV-2-reactive T cell receptors after Ad26.COV2.S vaccination.

As regards this clone: There is no known antigen for this receptor. Per-base quality was not reported, and no clone a single base away is much larger than it.

The immunoSEQ Assay was used to sequence TCRbeta CDR3 regions. After extraction, genomic DNA underwent amplification by bias-controlled multiplex PCR, followed by high-throughput sequencing. As for the authors' bioinformatics: To quantify the absolute abundance of each unique TCRbeta CDR3 region, sequences were collapsed and filtered. Usable DNA was measured by amplifying reference genes present in all nucleated cells, and TCRbeta template counts were normalized to that usable DNA to estimate T cell fraction. Repertoire TCRs were annotated as SARS-CoV-2-specific when V gene, CDR3 amino acid sequence and J gene were exactly matched to a known reactive TCR set. The reference SARS-CoV-2 TCR set was obtained from MIRA and was filtered for enrichment in COVID-19-positive ImmuneCODE repertoires, whereby public or cross-reactive TCRs were removed. Using the MIRA antigens, annotated TCRs were further analysed by specific ORF or by position within an ORF. Depth was the summed frequency of annotated unique rearrangements, while breadth was defined as annotated unique rearrangements over total unique productive rearrangements. Group comparisons of TCR breadth used two-sided Wilcoxon rank-sum tests. This immuneACCESS table, as held by TCRdb, lists in-frame sequences with V and J called but not all clones. Of the missing ones, under half trace to an unresolved V gene in checked studies; the others have no known cause. V and J calls and clone size are as listed in that table; D and trimming were resolved from the DNA. The sample table shows 350,000 to 450,000 clones, and approximately 90% are seen once. The ten most abundant clones make up approximately 1.7% of the sample.

The treatment or condition label corresponds to: around 19 received Ad26.COV2.S at low or high dose, single or two shots; 5 received placebo; per-sample allocation not given. For vaccine and placebo recipients, repertoires were sequenced using samples collected on day 63 after the first injection. In Cohort 1b, 25 adults aged 18-55 years were enrolled at a single site in Boston, USA, between 29 July and 7 August 2020. Ad26.COV2.S consisted of a replication-incompetent adenovirus type 26 vector by which a prefusion-stabilized SARS-CoV-2 spike protein from the original Wuhan strain was expressed. On the study overall, not on this receptor specifically: Higher spike-specific TCR breadth was observed in Ad26.COV2.S recipients than in placebo recipients (P = 0.0014). The study was not powered to compare responses between vaccine doses or regimens. Non-spike TCR breadth was comparable between vaccine and placebo recipients, consistent with the vaccine containing only spike. The authors noted that total T cell responses may have been underestimated by the TCR breadth and depth analyses. After vaccination, spike-specific CD8+ and CD4+ T cell responses were reported to show substantial breadth.

The CDR3 holds 15 amino acids from the cysteine to the phenylalanine. Left in the record is the CDR3 DNA by itself, 45 bases read in frame from the first base. V has 6 bases trimmed and J has 1 base trimmed; junction bases matching no gene number 8. The germline V gene specifies MNHEY as CDR1 and SVGAGI as CDR2. The rearrangement combines TRBV6-5 with TRBJ2-7, and 8 junctional nucleotides match TRBD2. The source is a person aged 18 to 65 who received the Ad26.COV2.S COVID-19 vaccine or a placebo. This specimen was peripheral blood, taken in a trial of Ad26.COV2.S vaccine versus placebo. The DNA reads as follows: TGTGCCAGCAGCCGATCGAGCGGGGGTTCCTACGAGCAGTACTTC. It is translated as CASSRSSGGSYEQYF.